This TCR beta chain was captured by sequencing in a study of blood T cells in healthy people across ages (dated by TCRdb to about 2015). Study-level background: In model experiments, roughly one uniquely barcoded TCR beta cDNA molecule per two T cells was captured by template switching. The study measured age-related changes in TCR beta repertoire diversity using deep sequencing normalized with unique cDNA molecular identifiers. The donors were split into four age groups: young (average about 16 years), middle-aged (roughly 40), aged (roughly 60) and long-lived (approximately 80). The study analyzed two additional independent replicas of 1 million unique cDNA reads from the same blood draw for two donors, one aged 18 to 29 and one aged 80 or older. The paper's findings and limits, for the study overall: Because the CMV infection status of the donors was unknown, age-related changes in expanded clonotypes may potentially have been confounded. Estimates of total diversity based on one million sequenced T cells were regarded as lower bounds and as underestimates. Observed TCR beta diversity per million T cells fell roughly linearly with age, and a significant reduction was already apparent by age roughly 40. Compared with the aged group, the long-lived group had more naive CD4+ T cells, fewer expanded clones and increased TCR diversity, a pattern suggesting age selection. Since profiling was done on bulk unsorted PBMCs, naive and antigen-experienced compartments could not be conclusively compared. The percentage of naive T cells measured by flow cytometry correlated strongly with observed TCR beta diversity.

The junction shows trimming of 4 bases on V and 4 bases on J, plus 10 bases between the germline ends. CDR1 SGHNT and CDR2 YENEEA were looked up in the germline V gene. The cysteine opens and the phenylalanine closes a CDR3 of 13 amino acids. Just CDR3 DNA is preserved here, 39 bases in frame from base 1. As for this clonotype: Its target antigen remains unknown. The record has no base qualities; no much larger clone is one base away.

Library preparation employed 5' RACE. The sample was run on an Illumina HiSeq 2500. The second PCR ran for about 6 to 12 cycles and used a J-beta primer mix along with a sample-barcoded 5' primer. A template-switch 5' adaptor carrying 12 random nucleotides introduced a unique molecular identifier onto each TCR beta cDNA molecule. Each sample yielded at least 2.5 million CDR3-containing paired-end reads. The Mint cDNA synthesis kit, primed by a TRBC-specific oligonucleotide, was used to synthesize first-strand cDNA from all RNA. All cDNA was treated with uracil-DNA glycosylase and then went through a first 18-cycle PCR with the universal primers M1SS and BC2_uni_R. In the paper's pipeline: Each sample was normalized by randomly selecting 1 million high-quality reads, each carrying a distinct molecular identifier. Instead of being binned into consensus sequences, reads that shared molecular identifiers were thrown out. CDR3 identification, clonotype clustering and error correction used MiTCR with a Q25 quality threshold and the strictest error-elimination algorithm. A nonparametric unseen species model with Euler transformation was used to estimate lower-bound total TCR beta diversity. TCRdb trimmed public reads at Q25 via fastp, called clones via MiXCR and kept in-frame beta chains. Each record represents a unique CDR3 protein, reported with the most common genes and DNA among its rows. TCRdb's processing, not the authors' own work, is the source of the V and J calls. This sample lists 780,000 or so distinct CDR3 sequences; approximately 25% were detected once. Approximately 4% of the sample belongs to the ten largest clones.

The donors were about 40 Caucasian individuals from Russia, aged roughly 6 to 95 years, who were systemically healthy. Ten milliliters of peripheral blood were drawn from each donor into EDTA-treated Vacutainer tubes. PBMCs were isolated by Ficoll-Paque density-gradient centrifugation, with at least 6 million obtained per sample. Trizol reagent was used to extract total RNA from the PBMCs, yielding at least 5.5 micrograms per sample. Naive CD45RAhigh/CD27high T cell percentages were measured by flow cytometry on a PBMC aliquot from every donor. These same data were also listed under a study on T cells of mothers and their children. As that second study puts it: Nine systemically healthy Caucasian individuals served as donors, namely three mothers together with their six children. cDNA synthesis used all of the extracted RNA, with around 1.6 ug of RNA in each 15 ul reaction. Sample barcodes and 2-4 random nucleotides were added via the M1S primer in the second PCR. Each mother yielded over 9.5 million TCR beta CDR3 reads and each child roughly 3.1 million reads. In both related and unrelated pairs, thymic selection shapes the output of TCR recombination in a similar way, with inherited differences having only a minor effect. Normalized repertoire overlap in related mother-child pairs was always slightly higher than in unrelated mother-child pairs, but the difference was never significant. No persistent microchimeric T cell clones were found, with a detection sensitivity of approximately 100 clones per million clonotypes. To look for features that set related mother-child pairs apart from unrelated individuals, the researchers ran deep NGS to compare the TCR beta repertoires of mothers and children. The mean age was about 37 +/- 4 years for the mothers and approximately 11 +/- 4 years for the children. After adapter ligation with NEBNext reagents, the libraries were sequenced on Illumina HiSeq 2000 with 100+100 nt paired-end reads. To prevent cross-contamination, the mother and child libraries were prepared one month apart and sequenced in separate runs. For each donor, between roughly 500,000 and 2,300,000 distinct TCR beta clonotypes were identified. Naive TCR beta clonotypes were estimated from low-frequency clonotypes matched to each donor's FACS-determined naive share, without sorting.

The sequence is built from TRBV11-3 and TRBJ1-1, with no reliable assignment of the D segment. Sample: blood. The sequence came from a boy between 10 and 17 years old in good health. The base sequence is TGTGCCAGCAGCTACCAGGAAGGCACTGAAGCTTTCTTT. Translation gives CASSYQEGTEAFF.